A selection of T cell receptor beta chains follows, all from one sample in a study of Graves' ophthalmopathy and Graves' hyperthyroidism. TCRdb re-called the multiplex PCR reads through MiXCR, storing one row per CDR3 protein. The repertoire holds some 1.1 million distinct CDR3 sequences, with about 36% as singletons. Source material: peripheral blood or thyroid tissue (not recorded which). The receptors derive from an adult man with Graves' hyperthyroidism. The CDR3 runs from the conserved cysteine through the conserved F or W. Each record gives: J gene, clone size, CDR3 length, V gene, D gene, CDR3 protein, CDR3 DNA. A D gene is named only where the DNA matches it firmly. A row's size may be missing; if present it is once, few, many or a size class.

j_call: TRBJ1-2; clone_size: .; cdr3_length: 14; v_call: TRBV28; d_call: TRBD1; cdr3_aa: CASSLVQGANGYTF; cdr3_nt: TGTGCCAGCAGTTTAGTACAGGGGGCAAATGGCTACACCTTC
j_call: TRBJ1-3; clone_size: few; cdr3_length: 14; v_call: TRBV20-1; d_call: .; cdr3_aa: CSARRGDSGNTIYF; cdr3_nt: TGCAGTGCTAGACGTGGGGACTCTGGAAACACCATATATTTT
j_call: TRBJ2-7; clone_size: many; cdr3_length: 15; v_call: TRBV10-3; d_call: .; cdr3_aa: CAIRSSQGSHYEQYF; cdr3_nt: TGTGCCATCAGAAGCTCACAGGGTTCCCACTACGAGCAGTACTTC
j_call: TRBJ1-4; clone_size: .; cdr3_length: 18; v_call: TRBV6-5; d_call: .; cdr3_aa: CASSPQGGEWRRGEKLFF; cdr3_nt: TGTGCCAGCAGCCCCCAGGGAGGGGAGTGGAGGCGCGGTGAAAAACTGTTTTTT
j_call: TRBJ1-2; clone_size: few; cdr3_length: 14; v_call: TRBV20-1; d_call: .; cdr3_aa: CSARVSTVRYGYTF; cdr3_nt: TGCAGTGCTAGAGTTTCCACGGTTAGATATGGCTACACCTTC
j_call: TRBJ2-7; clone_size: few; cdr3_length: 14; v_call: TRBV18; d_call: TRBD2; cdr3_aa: CASSKGLAGDEQYF; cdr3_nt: TGTGCCAGCTCAAAGGGACTAGCGGGAGACGAGCAGTACTTC
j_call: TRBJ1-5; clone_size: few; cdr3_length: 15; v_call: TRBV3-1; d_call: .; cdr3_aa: CASSQDLTDNQPQHF; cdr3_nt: TGTGCCAGCAGCCAAGATTTGACGGACAATCAGCCCCAGCATTTT
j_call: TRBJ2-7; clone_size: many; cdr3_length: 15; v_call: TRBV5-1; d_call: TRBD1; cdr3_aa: CASHRGDRVSEEQYF; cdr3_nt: TGCGCCAGCCATCGAGGCGACAGGGTCTCGGAGGAGCAGTACTTC
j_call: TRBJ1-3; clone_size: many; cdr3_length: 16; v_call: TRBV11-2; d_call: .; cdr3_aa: CASSPDRRPSGNTIYF; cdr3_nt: TGTGCCAGCAGCCCCGACAGACGTCCGTCCGGAAACACCATATATTTT
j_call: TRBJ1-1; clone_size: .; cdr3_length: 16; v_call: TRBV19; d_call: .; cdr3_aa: CASSPRRGGMNTEAFF; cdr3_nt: TGTGCCAGTAGTCCACGGAGGGGCGGGATGAACACTGAAGCTTTCTTT
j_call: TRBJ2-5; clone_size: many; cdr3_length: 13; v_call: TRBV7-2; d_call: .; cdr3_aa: CASSSFGGRTQYF; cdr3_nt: TGTGCCAGCAGCTCATTCGGGGGGCGGACCCAGTACTTC
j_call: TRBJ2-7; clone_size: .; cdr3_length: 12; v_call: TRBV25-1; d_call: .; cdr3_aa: CASRGERGRQYF; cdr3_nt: TGTGCCAGCAGGGGGGAACGAGGTCGGCAGTACTTC
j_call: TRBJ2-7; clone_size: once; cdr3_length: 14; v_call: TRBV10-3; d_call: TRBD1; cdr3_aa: CAITADRVSYEQYF; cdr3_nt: TGTGCCATAACGGCCGACAGGGTATCCTACGAGCAGTACTTC
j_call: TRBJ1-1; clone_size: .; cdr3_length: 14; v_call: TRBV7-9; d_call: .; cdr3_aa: CASSLVGISAEAFF; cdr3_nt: TGTGCCAGCAGCTTAGTAGGTATCAGCGCTGAAGCTTTCTTT
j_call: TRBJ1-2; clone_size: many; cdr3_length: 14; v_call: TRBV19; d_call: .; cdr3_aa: CASSFRRTHYGYTF; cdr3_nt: TGTGCCAGTAGTTTCCGCCGGACCCACTATGGCTACACCTTC
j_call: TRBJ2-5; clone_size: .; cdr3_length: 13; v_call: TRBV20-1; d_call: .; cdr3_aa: CSARDWTRETQYF; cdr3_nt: TGCAGTGCTAGAGATTGGACCCGGGAGACCCAGTACTTC